The T cell receptor beta chain described here comes from a study of T cell changes during pregnancy in multiple sclerosis. Here immunoSEQ multiplex PCR was the method, and the copy in TCRdb shows in-frame clones only, minus some. The sample yields just under 65,000 clones, 96% seen once. Germline values: CDR1 SEHNR, CDR2 FQNEAQ (reference sequence). The CDR3 spans 13 residues. Trimming took 10 bases from V and 3 from J, leaving 13 bases between them. The specimen comprised CD8+ T cells from peripheral blood mononuclear cells, sampled after pregnancy. The source is a female donor with multiple sclerosis, enrolled in a pregnancy study. The V gene is TRBV7-9, the J gene TRBJ1-5; TRBD1 might be the D (5 bases). The CDR3 reads CATQGLVNQPQHF. The DNA for the CDR3 is TGTGCCACCCAGGGACTGGTCAATCAGCCCCAGCATTTT.